This T cell receptor beta chain was found in a study of OX40 agonist ivuxolimab in advanced cancers. Germline V CDR1 and CDR2: SGHTA, FQGNSA. V was pared by 0 bases and J by 4 bases, with 5 bases of the junction left unmatched. The CDR3 covers 15 residues. Produced via immunoSEQ multiplex PCR; TCRdb's table is partial and in-frame only. Of about 14,000 clones listed, 70% to 80% are singletons. The clonotype comes from an adult with an advanced solid tumor such as melanoma, head and neck, liver or kidney cancer. This chain uses TRBV7-2 with TRBJ2-7, with 8 bases lining up with TRBD2. This specimen consisted of CD4+ or CD8+ T cells sorted from blood, obtained in a trial of the OX40 agonist ivuxolimab. This CDR3 reads CASSLASGTLYEQYF. The CDR3, as DNA: TGTGCCAGCAGCTTAGCTAGCGGGACCCTTTACGAGCAGTACTTC. The variable domain in full, completed from reference TRBV7-2 and TRBJ2-7, reads GAGVSQSPSNKVTEKGKDVELRCDPISGHTALYWYRQSLGQGLEFLIYFQGNSAPDKSGLPSDRFSAERTGGSVSTLTIQRTQQEDSAVYLCASSLASGTLYEQYFGPGTRLTVT.